This T cell receptor beta chain appears in the sequencing data of a study of blood T cell repertoires in COVID-19. The wider study: Sites across the United States, Italy and Spain contributed samples from acute and convalescent COVID-19.

Participant age was roughly 18 to 90 years, and participants resided in around 24 US areas. Self-reported history from a screening survey and questionnaire set each donor's cohort. Measured with immunoSEQ multiplex PCR; TCRdb has only the in-frame clones, and not every one. The sample records some 160,000 clones, 79% being singletons. The receptor's source is a woman aged 70-85 years in a cohort exposed to, infected with or recovered from COVID-19 (not recorded which). Sample: PBMCs or T cells enriched from blood (not recorded which).

Here the CDR3 DNA reads TGCGCCAGCACCCTGGGACAGGGGGCGCACTATGAGCAGTTCTTC. Encoded protein: CASTLGQGAHYEQFF. The chain links TRBV23-1 to TRBJ2-1; 12 bases line up with TRBD1. TRBV23-1 is recorded as an ORF, its role being uncertain. Trimming cost V 7 bases and J 8 bases; bases outside gene matches: 9. The CDR3 runs to 15 residues.